The rows below give T cell receptor beta chains drawn from one sample of a study of T-cell reconstitution after alpha-beta-depleted transplantation in children. MiXCR, applied by TCRdb to the PCR reads, yields one record per CDR3 protein. This sample has over 200,000 distinct CDR3 sequences, with about 8.7% found just once. This specimen was PBMCs, mostly from graft donor cells, taken 360 days after TCRalphabeta/CD19-depleted stem cell transplant. The receptors were gathered from a male patient aged 2-9 years who had a stem cell transplant for acute myeloid leukemia, so the T cells may come from the graft donor. CDR3s include the opening cysteine and the closing phenylalanine or tryptophan. Each record gives: J gene, V gene, CDR3 protein.

j_gene: TRBJ2-2; v_gene: TRBV4-2; CDR3aa: CASSPQGLANTGELFF
j_gene: TRBJ2-5; v_gene: TRBV20-1; CDR3aa: CSARDKAVQETQYF
j_gene: TRBJ2-7; v_gene: TRBV7-8; CDR3aa: CASSLEAYEQYF
j_gene: TRBJ2-7; v_gene: TRBV18; CDR3aa: CASSPDSHSSYEQYF
j_gene: TRBJ2-5; v_gene: TRBV29-1; CDR3aa: CSGRQGTETQYF
j_gene: TRBJ1-2; v_gene: TRBV7-3; CDR3aa: CASSLRPGRDGYTF
j_gene: TRBJ2-7; v_gene: TRBV12-5; CDR3aa: CASGLVLVSGRTATYLHEQYF
j_gene: TRBJ2-1; v_gene: TRBV5-1; CDR3aa: CASSLEPTSSGVGNEQFF
j_gene: TRBJ2-7; v_gene: TRBV7-9; CDR3aa: CASSSLRDSFYEQYF
j_gene: TRBJ2-1; v_gene: TRBV6-5; CDR3aa: CASSYSPRTDNEQFF